Listed here are 22 T cell receptor beta chains from one sample, sequenced in a study of beta chain features in type 1 diabetes listed by TCRdb under 2018. On the study overall, not on this receptor specifically: A moderate but significant shortening of TCRB CDR3 length was observed in type 1 diabetes patients in all four CD4+ subsets.

Libraries were constructed by the immunoSEQ multiplex PCR assay. All of the isolated RNA was reverse transcribed with the High Capacity cDNA Reverse Transcription Kit, so expressed TCRB transcripts were sequenced. TCRdb stores this immuneACCESS table with in-frame sequences only. Part of the clones is absent; in the studies checked, under half of the shortfall reflects unresolved V genes, and no reason is known for the rest. Present in this sample are 150,000 to 200,000 clones, around 63% of which were seen just once. The ten largest clones add up to about 0.091% of the sample. No antigens are known for them. Sequenced sample: naive CD4+ T cells from blood. The label giving this sample's cell subset or site can be read as: true naive CD4+ T cells. The source of these receptors is a young man with type 1 diabetes.

The chain has TRBV9 and TRBJ2-2; 8 bases agree with TRBD1. V lost 4 bases, J lost 4 bases, and 6 bases stayed unmatched. The CDR3 extends over 15 amino acids. Germline CDR1 is SGDLS and CDR2 is YYNGEE. The CDR3 reads CASSRTGFSTGELFF. CDR3 bases: TGTGCCAGCAGCAGGACAGGGTTCAGCACCGGGGAGCTGTTTTTT.

The rearrangement joins TRBV4-3 to TRBJ2-7, with D perhaps TRBD1 (5 bases). V was pared by 0 bases and J by 2 bases, with 8 bases between. The CDR3 contains 14 residues. The germline CDR1 and CDR2 sequences are LGHNA and YSLEER. CDR3 nucleotides: TGCGCCAGCAGCCAAGATACAGGCCCCTACGAGCAGTACTTC. It specifies CASSQDTGPYEQYF.

The rearrangement links TRBV2 to TRBJ1-2, with a tentative D call TRBD1 (5 bases). The V gene's germline CDR1 is SNHLY and CDR2 FYNNEI. V lost 6 bases and J 5 bases, leaving 13 bases between the germline ends. The CDR3 extends over 13 amino acids. CDR3 nucleotides: TGTGCCAGCAGGGCCGGGACGACTTATGGCTACACCTTC. It specifies CASRAGTTYGYTF. The entire variable domain, with the rest obtained from reference TRBV2 and TRBJ1-2, is as follows: EPEVTQTPSHQVTQMGQEVILRCVPISNHLYFYWYRQILGQKVEFLVSFYNNEISEKSEIFDDQFSVERPDGSNFTLKIRSTKLEDSAMYFCASRAGTTYGYTFGSGTRLTVV.

The chain recombines TRBV30 with TRBJ1-6, with 7 nucleotides matching TRBD1. Trimming took 4 bases from V and 8 from J; bases not matched to a gene: 5. The CDR3 runs 13 residues. The germline V gene has CDR1 GTSNPN and CDR2 SVGIG (reference sequence). CDR3 in DNA: TGTGCCTGGACGGGACAGTACTATTCACCCCTCCACTTT. Translation gives CAWTGQYYSPLHF.

This clone has just one count. The V gene is TRBV27, the J gene TRBJ1-1, with 7 bases that match TRBD1. Trimming removed 6 bases from V and 6 bases from J; junction bases left unmatched: 7. The CDR3 contains 13 residues. In germline, CDR1 is MNHEY, CDR2 SMNVEV (reference sequence). This CDR3 is CASREGARAEAFF. The DNA of the CDR3 is TGTGCCAGCAGGGAGGGGGCTCGTGCTGAAGCTTTCTTT.

J is TRBJ1-1 and V is TRBV4-3, with a weak D call TRBD1 (5 bases). CDR1 is LGHNA and CDR2 is YSLEER in the germline V gene. CDR3 length equals 12 residues. Between the trimmed V and J ends, which lost 0 bases and 10 bases, there was a span of 9 bases. CDR3 residues: CASSQDRRGAFF. CDR3 DNA sequence: TGCGCCAGCAGCCAAGATCGAAGGGGAGCTTTCTTT.

V usage is TRBV19 and J usage is TRBJ2-1, with 9 nucleotides matching TRBD1. Germline CDR1 is LNHDA and CDR2 is SQIVND (reference sequence). CDR3 length: 15 residues. J lost 5 bases, V lost 6 bases, and 8 bases had no gene match. CDR3 residues: CASRGQGSRDNEQFF. The CDR3 nucleotides are TGTGCCAGTAGGGGACAGGGTAGCCGAGACAATGAGCAGTTCTTC.

The rearrangement links TRBV4-3 to TRBJ2-3, with 8 bases that match TRBD1. The CDR3 contains 17 residues. After removal of 0 bases from V and 0 bases from J, the junction contained 5 bases not matched to a gene. The germline V gene encodes CDR1 LGHNA and CDR2 YSLEER. CDR3 nucleotide sequence: TGCGCCAGCAGCCAAGAAGGGACAGGCGACAGCACAGATACGCAGTATTTT. As protein: CASSQEGTGDSTDTQYF.

The CDR3 DNA reads as TGCAGCGTTGTTGGTTTGATGGACACTGAAGCTTTCTTT. This encodes CSVVGLMDTEAFF. The chain recombines TRBV29-1 with TRBJ1-1, with D unresolved. Trimming took 4 bases from V and 3 from J, leaving 12 bases between them. Germline V gives CDR1 SQVTM, CDR2 ANQGSEA. The CDR3 is 13 residues long. Combining the CDR3 with reference TRBV29-1 and TRBJ1-1 gives the whole variable domain SAVISQKPSRDICQRGTSLTIQCQVDSQVTMMFWYRQQPGQSLTLIATANQGSEATYESGFVIDKFPISRPNLTFSTLTVSNMSPEDSSIYLCSVVGLMDTEAFFGQGTRLTVV.

The CDR3 sequence: CASSQGRGYSSYEQYF. CDR3 DNA sequence: TGTGCCAGCAGTCAAGGCCGGGGTTACAGCTCCTACGAGCAGTACTTC. The V and J genes are TRBV7-9 and TRBJ2-7; weak D call: TRBD2 (5 bases). Per the germline V gene, CDR1 is SEHNR and CDR2 is FQNEAQ (reference sequence). The CDR3 spans 16 residues. V was shortened by 6 bases and J by 0 bases, with 18 bases between the two germline ends.

This rearrangement joins TRBV15 to TRBJ2-5; D is ambiguous. V was shortened by 1 base and J by 5 bases, with 5 bases between the two germline ends. Germline V lookup: CDR1 LNHNV, CDR2 YYDKDF (reference sequence). The CDR3 consists of 12 residues. The chain's CDR3 is CATSRGTETQYF. DNA of the CDR3: TGTGCCACCAGCAGAGGGACGGAGACCCAGTACTTC.

CDR3 sequence: CASSLAAGERLSYEQYF. DNA of the CDR3: TGTGCCAGCAGCTTAGCAGCCGGGGAACGGCTTTCCTACGAGCAGTACTTC. The rearrangement links TRBV7-2 to TRBJ2-7; a weak D match, TRBD2 (5 bases). The CDR3 length is 17 residues. Germline-derived CDR1 and CDR2 are SGHTA and FQGNSA. The V gene lost 0 bases and the J gene lost 1 base, with 16 bases spanning the gap.

The CDR3 loop is CASSSRLGVDTQYF. In DNA, the CDR3 is TGTGCCAGCAGCTCTAGACTAGGCGTAGATACGCAGTATTTT. J is TRBJ2-3 and V is TRBV7-9; the D gene is possibly TRBD2 (6 bases). CDR1 is SEHNR and CDR2 is FQNEAQ in the germline V gene (reference sequence). V was cut by 4 bases and J by 5 bases, with 13 bases left in between. This CDR3 is built from 14 residues.

The V gene is TRBV5-6, the J gene TRBJ1-2; D gene uncertain. Germline CDR1 and CDR2: SGHDT and YYEEEE. The CDR3 extends over 12 amino acids. V was trimmed by 0 bases and J by 8 bases, leaving 8 bases between them. The CDR3 spells CASSLEGSGYTF. The CDR3 bases are TGTGCCAGCAGCTTGGAGGGATCGGGCTACACCTTC.

This chain links TRBV29-1 with TRBJ2-1; the match to TRBD1 covers 7 bases. The CDR3 spans 14 residues. Germline CDR1 SQVTM, CDR2 ANQGSEA. The junction had 11 bases not matched to a gene; V was cut back by 7 bases and J by 5 bases. The CDR3 loop is CSATGTDLNNEQFF. DNA for the CDR3: TGCAGCGCGACCGGGACAGACTTAAACAATGAGCAGTTCTTC.

This clone was seen only a few times. The chain is built from TRBV28 and TRBJ1-6; D not certain. CDR3 size: 12 residues. Germline CDR1 is MDHEN and CDR2 is SYDVKM. V was shortened by 2 bases and J by 9 bases, with 5 bases between the two germline ends. The CDR3 loop is CASSLLTSPLHF. CDR3 nucleotide sequence: TGTGCCAGCAGTTTACTAACTTCACCCCTCCACTTT.

This rearrangement joins TRBV25-1 to TRBJ2-1, with a possible D match to TRBD1 (7 bases). The CDR3 consists of 14 residues. The V end lost 1 base, the J end lost 4 bases, and 8 bases lay between the germline ends. Germline V CDR1 and CDR2: MGHDK, SYGVNS. In nucleotides, the CDR3 is TGTGCCAGCAGTGAATCAGGGGGGTACAATGAGCAGTTCTTC. Residues: CASSESGGYNEQFF.

This chain joins TRBV13 and TRBJ2-3, with D possibly TRBD1 on 5 matching bases. The CDR3 sequence is 15 residues long. Germline CDR1 reads PRHDT; CDR2 reads FYEKMQ (reference sequence). Trimming stripped 4 bases from V and 11 bases from J, with 22 bases between. The CDR3 DNA reads as TGTGCCAGCAGCTCCACAGGACCCCCCTTTAGGAGGCAGTATTTT. It specifies CASSSTGPPFRRQYF.

This sequence joins TRBV10-3 and TRBJ2-7; a possible D gene is TRBD1 (5 bases). The CDR3 consists of 13 residues. V lost 8 bases, J lost 2 bases, and 13 bases lay in between. Germline V CDR1 and CDR2: ENHRY, SYGVKD. The CDR3 reads CAIVREEPYEQYF. CDR3 nucleotide sequence: TGTGCCATCGTCAGGGAAGAACCCTACGAGCAGTACTTC.

In its sample, this clone was seen a few times. V usage is TRBV29-1 and J usage is TRBJ2-1; TRBD1 agrees at 8 bases. The CDR3 has 13 amino acids. V trimming: 3 bases; J trimming: 4 bases; junction bases outside the gene matches: 2. CDR1 is SQVTM and CDR2 is ANQGSEA in the germline V gene. CDR3: CSVDRGHYNEQFF. CDR3 bases: TGCAGCGTTGACAGGGGGCATTACAATGAGCAGTTCTTC.

The chain carries TRBV30 and TRBJ1-2; possibly TRBD1 for D (5 bases). V was shortened by 0 bases and J by 7 bases, with 15 bases between the two germline ends. This CDR3 contains 14 residues. CDR1 GTSNPN and CDR2 SVGIG come from the germline V gene (reference sequence). CDR3 nucleotide sequence: TGTGCCTGGAGTGTGGGGACGACGGAGACTGGCTACACCTTC. It yields the protein CAWSVGTTETGYTF.

The V and J genes are TRBV6-5 and TRBJ1-1; TRBD1 matches at 9 bases. The V and J ends lost 4 bases and 7 bases, in that order; junction bases with no gene match: 10. CDR1 MNHEY and CDR2 SVGAGI come from the germline V gene. The CDR3 consists of 15 residues. CDR3 region: CASSSRQGETIEAFF. CDR3 nucleotide sequence: TGTGCCAGCAGTTCCAGACAGGGGGAAACAATTGAAGCTTTCTTT.